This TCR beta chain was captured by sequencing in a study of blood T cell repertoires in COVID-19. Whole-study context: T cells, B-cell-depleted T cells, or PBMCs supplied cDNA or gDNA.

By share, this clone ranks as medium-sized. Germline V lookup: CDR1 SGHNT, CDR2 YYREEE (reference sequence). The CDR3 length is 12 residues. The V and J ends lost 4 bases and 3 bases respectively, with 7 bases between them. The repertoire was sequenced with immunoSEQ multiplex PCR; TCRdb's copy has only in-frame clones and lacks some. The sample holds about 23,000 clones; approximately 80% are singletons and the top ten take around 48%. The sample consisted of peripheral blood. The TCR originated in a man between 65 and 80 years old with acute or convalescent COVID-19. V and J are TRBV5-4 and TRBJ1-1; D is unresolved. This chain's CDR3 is CASSMQYTEAFF. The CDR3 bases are TGTGCCAGCAGCATGCAGTACACTGAAGCTTTCTTT.